A single sample gave rise to the 25 T cell receptor beta chains below, sequenced in a study of CD8 T cells in ankylosing spondylitis. TCRdb re-called the 5' RACE reads through MiXCR, storing one row per CDR3 protein. The sample has about 840,000 distinct CDR3 sequences; about 11% are singletons. Study results and limitations: A TCR beta motif of 8 or 9 highly homologous variants appeared characteristic of ankylosing spondylitis blood.

These TCRs' antigens remain unknown. The sample taken for sequencing was blood, either unsorted or a sorted T cell fraction (not recorded which). These receptors were obtained from a male donor with ankylosing spondylitis.

The chain joins TRBV10-3 to TRBJ1-5, with TRBD1 matching 8 bases. CDR1 and CDR2 (germline): ENHRY, SYGVKD. V gave up 6 bases and J gave up 0 bases; unmatched junction bases: 7. This CDR3 spans 16 amino acids. CDR3 DNA: TGTGCCATCAGCGACCGGGACAGGTATAGCAATCAGCCCCAGCATTTT. Amino acid sequence: CAISDRDRYSNQPQHF.

This clonotype has a count of ten or more. This chain's CDR3 is CSAGQGTEQYF. The CDR3, as DNA: TGCAGCGCCGGACAGGGTACGGAGCAGTACTTC. V and J are TRBV29-1 and TRBJ2-7; 8 positions match TRBD1. V was clipped by 7 bases and J by 7 bases; unmatched bases: 6. This CDR3 is built from 11 residues. CDR1 is SQVTM, CDR2 ANQGSEA, per germline.

V is TRBV9 and J is TRBJ2-5; maybe TRBD2 (6 bases). The CDR3 covers 14 residues. From germline, CDR1 is SGDLS and CDR2 YYNGEE. Trimming took 3 bases from V and 5 from J, leaving 14 bases between them. The CDR3: CASSAGGLLETQYF. Here the CDR3 DNA reads TGTGCCAGCAGCGCCGGGGGACTTCTCGAGACCCAGTACTTC.

This clonotype was found a few times. This rearrangement joins TRBV20-1 to TRBJ2-7, with 9 bases lining up with TRBD1. Germline-derived CDR1 and CDR2 are DFQATT and SNEGSKA (reference sequence). V lost 8 bases and J lost 1; bases outside the gene matches: 3. The length of the CDR3 is 12 residues. The CDR3 sequence: CSTGGNSYEQYF. CDR3 nucleotide sequence: TGCAGTACAGGGGGCAATTCCTACGAGCAGTACTTC.

This clonotype has at least ten counts. V usage is TRBV10-3 and J usage is TRBJ1-1, with 7 bases matching TRBD1. V trimming: 6 bases; J trimming: 3 bases; junction bases outside the gene matches: 4. CDR1 is ENHRY and CDR2 is SYGVKD in the germline V gene. This CDR3 spans 13 amino acids. CDR3 sequence (DNA): TGTGCCATCAGAACCGACAGGGACACTGAAGCTTTCTTT. Translating gives CAIRTDRDTEAFF.

This clonotype was picked up a small number of times. V is TRBV7-2 and J is TRBJ2-7, with D unclear. Germline V gene sequence: CDR1 SGHTA, CDR2 FQGNSA. Trimming left V 4 bases short and J 6 bases short, with 13 bases between. The CDR3 extends over 13 amino acids. The CDR3 reads CASSSPSLREQYF. CDR3 DNA sequence: TGTGCCAGCAGCTCCCCTTCCCTTCGCGAGCAGTACTTC.

This clonotype has a handful of counts. The rearrangement uses TRBV4-2 and TRBJ2-3; 10 nucleotides agree with TRBD2. V dropped 0 bases and J dropped 0; count of bases not matched to a gene: 9. Per the germline V gene, CDR1 is LGHNA and CDR2 is YNFKEQ. The CDR3 loop spans 19 amino acids. The CDR3 DNA sequence: TGTGCCAGCAGCCAAGATCCGCTAGCGGGAGTCCTAAGCACAGATACGCAGTATTTT. Amino acids: CASSQDPLAGVLSTDTQYF.

The chain uses TRBV18 and TRBJ1-5; a weak D match, TRBD1 (6 bases). Trimming stripped 0 bases from V and 9 bases from J, with 12 bases between. CDR3 length: 14 residues. CDR1 is KGHSH, CDR2 LQKENI, per germline. The CDR3 sequence: CASSPPHRESPQHF. The CDR3 DNA reads TGTGCCAGCTCACCACCGCACAGGGAGTCGCCCCAGCATTTT.

The chain is built from TRBV6-2 or TRBV6-3 and TRBJ2-7, with 8 bases identical to TRBD1. CDR3 length: 13 residues. The junction had 8 bases not matched to a gene; V was cut back by 10 bases and J by 3 bases. Germline V gene sequence: CDR1 MNHEY, CDR2 SVGEGT. CDR3 nucleotide sequence: TGTGCCACCCAGAGGACAGGGTTCTACGAGCAGTACTTC. Protein sequence: CATQRTGFYEQYF.

This clonotype was observed a handful of times. The gene calls are TRBV4-3 and TRBJ2-1; 7 bases align to TRBD1. This CDR3 is built from 16 residues. The ends lost 0 bases at V and 1 base at J; junction bases unmatched: 3. Germline CDR1 and CDR2: LGHNA and YSLEER. The CDR3 protein is CASSQEPRGSYNEQFF. The CDR3 nucleotides read TGCGCCAGCAGCCAAGAGCCCAGGGGGTCCTACAATGAGCAGTTCTTC.

This clonotype was detected a few times. The V and J genes are TRBV24-1 and TRBJ2-3, with D possibly matching TRBD1 (5 bases). The CDR3 loop spans 16 amino acids. The V end lost 1 base, the J end lost 1 base, and 11 bases lay between the germline ends. The V gene's germline CDR1 is KGHDR and CDR2 SFDVKD. The CDR3: CATSDLRGYGTDTQYF. The CDR3 DNA is TGTGCCACCAGTGATTTAAGGGGATACGGCACAGATACGCAGTATTTT.

Only a few counts were recorded for this clonotype. The chain recombines TRBV4-3 with TRBJ2-7; 11 bases line up with TRBD1. The length of the CDR3 is 15 residues. Germline V gene data show CDR1 as LGHNA and CDR2 as YSLEER. Trimming took 2 bases from V and 4 from J; bases not matched to a gene: 4. CDR3 amino acids: CASSQQGQGDYEQYF. The DNA for the CDR3 is TGCGCCAGCAGCCAACAGGGACAGGGGGATTACGAGCAGTACTTC.

This clonotype was seen ten or more times. The chain uses TRBV10-3 and TRBJ2-1, with D perhaps TRBD1 or TRBD2 (6 bases each). There are 14 residues in the CDR3. V was trimmed by 2 bases and J by 5 bases, leaving 10 bases between them. Germline CDR1 is ENHRY and CDR2 is SYGVKD. In DNA form, the CDR3 reads TGTGCCATCAGTGAGGGAGGGGACAACAATGAGCAGTTCTTC. Translation: CAISEGGDNNEQFF.

The gene calls are TRBV20-1 and TRBJ1-1; D uncertain. Germline CDR1 reads DFQATT; CDR2 reads SNEGSKA (reference sequence). This CDR3 is 14 amino acids long. Trimming left V 5 bases short and J 6 bases short, with 19 bases between. CDR3 DNA sequence: TGCAGTGCTTCCTTGTCGGTCCCCAGCCCTGAAGCTTTCTTT. Translation gives CSASLSVPSPEAFF.

This chain joins TRBV5-1 and TRBJ2-3, with D uncertain. The CDR3 consists of 12 residues. The V end was cut by 0 bases, the J end by 5 bases, with 4 bases between. Germline V CDR1 and CDR2: SGHRS, YFSETQ. The CDR3 DNA is TGCGCCAGCAGCTTGGAAAAAGATACGCAGTATTTT. Its translation: CASSLEKDTQYF.

This clonotype has only a few counts. This chain uses TRBV5-1 with TRBJ2-7; unclear D gene. V was clipped by 4 bases and J by 6 bases, with 17 bases between them. The CDR3 contains 14 residues. The germline CDR1 and CDR2 sequences are SGHRS and YFSETQ. CDR3 protein: CASSPVAGRVEQYF. The CDR3, as DNA: TGCGCCAGCAGCCCCGTAGCCGGCCGGGTCGAGCAGTACTTC.

The chain links TRBV20-1 to TRBJ1-1; 7 bases match TRBD1. The CDR3 is made up of 14 amino acids. Germline V gives CDR1 DFQATT, CDR2 SNEGSKA (reference sequence). After removal of 0 bases from V and 1 base from J, the junction contained 2 bases not matched to a gene. CDR3 region: CSAREHRGNTEAFF. The CDR3 DNA sequence: TGCAGTGCTAGAGAGCACAGGGGGAACACTGAAGCTTTCTTT.

This clonotype was detected many times. The CDR3 protein is CASSAGQSFYYEQYF. The CDR3, as DNA: TGCGCCAGCAGCGCCGGCCAGTCCTTTTACTACGAGCAGTACTTC. The J gene is TRBJ2-7, the V gene TRBV5-1; the D is unclear. V was shortened by 4 bases and J by 3 bases, with 17 bases between the two germline ends. This CDR3 comprises 15 residues. Germline CDR1 and CDR2: SGHRS and YFSETQ.

The CDR3 reads CAISGGGNTEAFF. CDR3 DNA: TGTGCCATCAGTGGGGGGGGGAACACTGAAGCTTTCTTT. The chain joins TRBV10-3 to TRBJ1-1; a possible D gene is TRBD1 (5 bases). Germline loops: CDR1 ENHRY, CDR2 SYGVKD. This CDR3 is built from 13 residues. V shed 4 bases and J shed 1 base, with 7 bases lying between them.

The rearrangement links TRBV29-1 to TRBJ2-5; 7 nucleotides line up with TRBD1. CDR1 is SQVTM, CDR2 ANQGSEA, per germline. Trimming removed 3 bases from V and 2 bases from J; junction bases left unmatched: 6. The CDR3 contains 14 residues. CDR3 in DNA: TGCAGCGTTGAGGTCAGGGGGTGGCAAGAGACCCAGTACTTC. Protein sequence: CSVEVRGWQETQYF.

This clonotype was recorded a few times. The chain employs TRBV3-1 and TRBJ2-7, with D possibly matching TRBD1 (6 bases). The CDR3 consists of 15 residues. V lost 0 bases and J 7 bases, leaving 16 bases between the germline ends. CDR1 and CDR2 from the germline V gene are LGHDT and YNNKEL (reference sequence). The CDR3 DNA sequence: TGTGCCAGCAGCCAAGATCCCACAGGGCCGAGGGAGCAGTACTTC. This translates into CASSQDPTGPREQYF.

This clonotype was seen at least ten times. The chain is built from TRBV7-9 and TRBJ1-1; 8 positions agree with TRBD1. V dropped 7 bases and J dropped 1; count of bases not matched to a gene: 5. Germline assignment: CDR1 SEHNR and CDR2 FQNEAQ (reference sequence). The CDR3 runs to 14 residues. CDR3 in DNA: TGTGCCAGCAACCCAGACAGGGGGAACACTGAAGCTTTCTTT. This encodes CASNPDRGNTEAFF.

This chain connects TRBV7-9 to TRBJ1-6; D unresolved. Trimming shortened V by 4 bases and J by 3 bases, and 10 bases separated the two germline ends. Per germline, CDR1 SEHNR and CDR2 FQNEAQ (reference sequence). This CDR3 region has 15 residues. The CDR3 loop reads CASSSRDDYNSPLHF. The DNA of the CDR3 is TGTGCCAGCAGCTCCCGGGATGACTATAATTCACCCCTCCACTTT. The full variable domain, rest sourced from reference TRBV7-9 and TRBJ1-6, is DTGVSQNPRHKITKRGQNVTFRCDPISEHNRLYWYRQTLGQGPEFLTYFQNEAQLEKSRLLSDRFSAERPKGSFSTLEIQRTEQGDSAMYLCASSSRDDYNSPLHFGNGTRLTVT.

This chain joins TRBV12-3 or TRBV12-4 and TRBJ1-5; D perhaps matches TRBD1 (5 bases). CDR3 length: 14 residues. Trimming took off 5 bases at V and 2 bases at J, with 10 bases between the two ends. CDR3 residues: CASSRGEGNQPQHF. The CDR3 nucleotides read TGTGCCAGCAGTCGGGGGGAAGGCAATCAGCCCCAGCATTTT.

This chain connects TRBV7-3 to TRBJ2-3; D gene uncertain. The CDR3 sequence is 15 residues long. Trimming shortened V by 2 bases and J by 2 bases, and 11 bases separated the two germline ends. CDR1 SGHTA and CDR2 FQGTGA come from the germline V gene. CDR3 nucleotide sequence: TGTGCCAGCAGCTTATCTTGGCAGAACACAGATACGCAGTATTTT. Protein: CASSLSWQNTDTQYF.